The next 25 T cell receptor beta chains were all read from a single sample in a study of T cells after yellow fever vaccination (dated by TCRdb to between 2018 and 2021). This specimen's treatment or condition label, per the study, means: live attenuated yellow fever vaccine strain. Libraries were built with 5' RACE. The listed sequencing device is Illumina NovaSeq 6000. TCRdb reanalyzed the raw reads on its own, using fastp at Q25 for trimming and MiXCR for clone calling, and kept in-frame beta chains. Under each unique CDR3 protein, matching rows form one entry showing the most common genes and DNA. A total of about 170,000 distinct CDR3 sequences appear in this sample, around 10% of them only once. Roughly a third of the sample is in the top ten clones. The source was CD8+ T cells sorted from PBMCs, collected 15 days after the yellow fever booster vaccination. These receptors all come from a young man who received the YFV17D yellow fever vaccine.

This chain joins TRBV2 and TRBJ1-2, with 9 nucleotides matching TRBD1. In germline, CDR1 is SNHLY, CDR2 FYNNEI. The ends lost 5 bases at V and 6 bases at J; junction bases unmatched: 10. The CDR3 spans 15 residues. The CDR3 region is CASSLSRTGDDGYTF. The CDR3 nucleotides read TGTGCCAGCAGTCTAAGCCGGACAGGGGACGATGGCTACACCTTC.

The V gene is TRBV28, the J gene TRBJ2-7; 10 bases are shared with TRBD1. The germline CDR1 and CDR2 sequences are MDHEN and SYDVKM. The CDR3 totals 16 residues. The V gene end was trimmed by 4 bases and the J gene end by 3 bases; junction bases not matched to a gene: 9. In DNA, the CDR3 is TGTGCCAGCAGTTCGGACAGGGGGACCGATAACTACGAGCAGTACTTC. This codes for CASSSDRGTDNYEQYF.

This clonotype was seen a handful of times. The gene calls are TRBV19 and TRBJ2-4; either TRBD1 or TRBD2 may fit D (5 bases each). CDR1 is LNHDA, CDR2 SQIVND, per germline (reference sequence). The length of the CDR3 is 16 residues. The V end was cut by 1 base, the J end by 0 bases, with 10 bases between. The CDR3 is CASSIGGALAKNIQYF. The CDR3 DNA reads as TGTGCCAGTAGTATAGGAGGGGCTTTAGCCAAAAACATTCAGTACTTC.

The chain employs TRBV12-3 or TRBV12-4 and TRBJ1-5; D is unclear. CDR3 length: 14 amino acids. V was clipped by 5 bases and J by 6 bases, with 14 bases between them. The CDR3 DNA reads as TGTGCCAGCAGTGCGGACGCCTTCGGTCAGCCCCAGCATTTT. Translation gives CASSADAFGQPQHF.

This clonotype occurred a few times. The rearrangement uses TRBV29-1 and TRBJ1-1; TRBD1 agrees at 9 bases. V was pared by 6 bases and J by 6 bases, with 14 bases of the junction left unmatched. Germline CDR1 is SQVTM and CDR2 is ANQGSEA. The CDR3 extends over 15 amino acids. The DNA of the CDR3 is TGCAGCGTCCAACCTTCGACAGGGGGAAACGCTGAAGCTTTCTTT. Amino acid sequence: CSVQPSTGGNAEAFF.

This chain uses TRBV3-1 with TRBJ2-1, with D unclear. The CDR3 contains 14 residues. Trimming removed 0 bases at V and 8 bases at J, with 11 bases between. Germline values: CDR1 LGHDT, CDR2 YNNKEL (reference sequence). Here the CDR3 DNA reads TGTGCCAGCAGCCAAGACTTCGGTCCGTATGAGCAGTTCTTC. The encoded protein is CASSQDFGPYEQFF.

This rearrangement joins TRBV6-2 or TRBV6-3 to TRBJ1-5, with 10 bases identical to TRBD1. The CDR3 loop spans 18 amino acids. V was pared by 7 bases and J by 1 base, with 13 bases of the junction left unmatched. Germline CDR1 MNHEY, CDR2 SVGEGT. The CDR3 DNA is TGTGCCAGCACCACTATCCGGGACAGGGGAGAGAGCAATCAGCCCCAGCATTTT. It yields the protein CASTTIRDRGESNQPQHF.

V is TRBV11-2 and J is TRBJ1-1; D remains ambiguous. This CDR3 comprises 13 residues. Germline V gives CDR1 SGHAT, CDR2 FQNNGV. With 6 bases removed from V and 2 bases from J, the gap between germline ends came to 10 bases. CDR3 protein: CASRSDANTEAFF. As DNA, the CDR3 is TGTGCCAGCAGATCGGACGCAAACACTGAAGCTTTCTTT.

A few counts support this clonotype. The chain couples TRBV6-6 to TRBJ1-2, with 7 positions matching TRBD1. Looked up from germline, CDR1 is MNHNY and CDR2 is SVGAGI (reference sequence). The V and J ends lost 2 bases and 2 bases, in that order; junction bases with no gene match: 5. The CDR3 has 15 amino acids. This chain's CDR3 is CASSYGTVRNYGYTF. Here the CDR3 DNA reads TGTGCCAGCAGTTACGGGACAGTCAGAAACTATGGCTACACCTTC.

In DNA, the CDR3 is TGCAGCCCCAGAGACACAAGCAATCAGCCCCAGCATTTT. Protein sequence: CSPRDTSNQPQHF. The chain has TRBV20-1 and TRBJ1-5; D gene ambiguous. Germline values: CDR1 DFQATT, CDR2 SNEGSKA (reference sequence). This CDR3 is 13 amino acids long.

This rearrangement joins TRBV20-1 to TRBJ1-1; a weak D match, TRBD1 (5 bases). The CDR3 runs 18 residues. The ends were cut back, 2 bases at V and 3 bases at J, with 25 bases in the middle. Germline V gene sequence: CDR1 DFQATT, CDR2 SNEGSKA (reference sequence). This CDR3 reads CSARLTGTSSFGDTEAFF. Here the CDR3 DNA reads TGCAGTGCTAGACTTACCGGGACGTCTAGTTTCGGGGACACTGAAGCTTTCTTT.

This chain joins TRBV11-2 and TRBJ2-5, with TRBD2 identical over 7 bases. The CDR3 runs 15 residues. Germline V lookup: CDR1 SGHAT, CDR2 FQNNGV. V lost 6 bases to trimming and J lost 5 bases; unmatched junction nucleotides: 12. CDR3 bases: TGTGCCAGCAGATCGGCGGGGGAGGGCTGGGAGACCCAGTACTTC. Its protein is CASRSAGEGWETQYF.

The V and J genes are TRBV9 and TRBJ2-5; TRBD1 matches 8 bases. Looked up from germline, CDR1 is SGDLS and CDR2 is YYNGEE. V was pared by 6 bases and J by 1 base, with 8 bases of the junction left unmatched. The CDR3 runs to 15 residues. The CDR3 sequence: CASTPTGVSQETQYF. In DNA form, the CDR3 reads TGTGCCAGCACCCCGACAGGGGTTTCCCAAGAGACCCAGTACTTC.

This rearrangement joins TRBV7-6 to TRBJ2-2; 10 nucleotides match TRBD2. The CDR3 covers 15 residues. Germline V lookup: CDR1 SGHVS, CDR2 FNYEAQ. With V trimmed by 4 bases and J by 6 bases, 5 bases remained unmatched. CDR3 DNA sequence: TGTGCCAGCAGCTACCCAGCGGGGGGGTCCGGGGAGCTGTTTTTT. Its protein product is CASSYPAGGSGELFF.

This sequence joins TRBV6-5 and TRBJ2-5; D is perhaps TRBD1 (6 bases). V lost 4 bases and J lost 5, with 20 bases in between. Germline CDR1 MNHEY, CDR2 SVGAGI. This CDR3 spans 16 amino acids. In nucleotides, the CDR3 is TGTGCCAGCAGTTGGGTACCCAGGGGCCTGGGGGAGACCCAGTACTTC. Its protein is CASSWVPRGLGETQYF.

This clonotype has a handful of counts. This chain uses TRBV10-2 with TRBJ1-1; D gene uncertain. The V end lost 6 bases, the J end lost 5 bases, and 16 bases lay between the germline ends. Germline V gene data show CDR1 as WSHSY and CDR2 as SAAADI. This CDR3 comprises 14 residues. As DNA, the CDR3 is TGCGCCAGCAGCTCAGCACAAACGGGGACTGAAGCTTTCTTT. It codes for CASSSAQTGTEAFF.

The chain has TRBV12-3 or TRBV12-4 and TRBJ1-2; no reliable D call. Trimming cost V 6 bases and J 8 bases, with 19 bases left between them. This CDR3 is built from 14 residues. The CDR3, as DNA: TGTGCCAGCAGAATAACCCCCCTAGACCAAGGCTACACCTTC. Amino acid sequence: CASRITPLDQGYTF.

This rearrangement joins TRBV6-4 to TRBJ2-3, with TRBD2 matching over 9 bases. The trim removed 6 bases at V and 1 base at J, leaving 8 bases unmatched. This CDR3 comprises 16 residues. CDR1 is MRHNA and CDR2 is SNTAGT in the germline V gene. The DNA for the CDR3 is TGTGCCAGCAGCGAACGAAGCGGGGGGCGCACAGATACGCAGTATTTT. Its protein product is CASSERSGGRTDTQYF.

This clonotype has only a few counts. The genes are TRBV7-3 and TRBJ2-3, with 7 bases fitting TRBD1. The length of the CDR3 is 19 residues. J lost 0 bases, V lost 4 bases, and 16 bases had no gene match. Germline lookup yields CDR1 SGHTA and CDR2 FQGTGA. The CDR3 loop reads CASSSSQTVDRASTDTQYF. CDR3 coding DNA: TGTGCCAGCAGCTCATCCCAAACCGTTGACAGGGCTAGCACAGATACGCAGTATTTT.

The chain combines TRBV2 with TRBJ2-7, with 10 bases identical to TRBD2. This CDR3 comprises 14 residues. Trimming at V came to 8 bases and at J to 2 bases, leaving 6 bases not matched to a gene. Germline V lookup: CDR1 SNHLY, CDR2 FYNNEI. CDR3 loop: CASFYGTSAYEQYV. The CDR3 DNA reads as TGTGCCAGCTTCTACGGGACTAGCGCCTACGAGCAGTACGTC.

There are a few counts of this clonotype. The V call is TRBV29-1, the J call TRBJ2-5, with D possibly TRBD2 on 6 matching bases. V was cut by 1 base and J by 5 bases, with 11 bases left in between. Germline CDR1 SQVTM, CDR2 ANQGSEA. The length of the CDR3 is 13 residues. The CDR3 DNA reads as TGCAGCGTTGAAGTGGGAGGTTGGGAGACCCAGTACTTC. Its translation is CSVEVGGWETQYF. The full variable domain, completed using reference TRBV29-1 and TRBJ2-5, is SAVISQKPSRDICQRGTSLTIQCQVDSQVTMMFWYRQQPGQSLTLIATANQGSEATYESGFVIDKFPISRPNLTFSTLTVSNMSPEDSSIYLCSVEVGGWETQYFGPGTRLLVL.

In DNA form, the CDR3 reads TGTGCCAGCAGCGTGGGCGAAAATGACAGGGGAGCCTATGGCTACACCTTC. Protein: CASSVGENDRGAYGYTF. The chain couples TRBV7-8 to TRBJ1-2, with 8 nucleotides matching TRBD1. The V gene end was trimmed by 5 bases and the J gene end by 4 bases; junction bases not matched to a gene: 15. Germline V gives CDR1 SGHVS, CDR2 FQNEAQ. This CDR3 has 17 residues.

This chain's CDR3 is CSVDRNYGYTF. CDR3 DNA: TGCAGCGTTGACAGAAACTATGGCTACACCTTC. V is TRBV29-1 and J is TRBJ1-2, with D unresolved. The CDR3 is 11 amino acids. The ends were cut back, 3 bases at V and 2 bases at J, with 4 bases in the middle. CDR1 and CDR2 from the germline V gene are SQVTM and ANQGSEA.

V is TRBV4-3 and J is TRBJ2-2; either TRBD1 or TRBD2 may supply D (5 bases each). The V end lost 0 bases, the J end lost 6 bases, and 17 bases lay between the germline ends. From germline, CDR1 is LGHNA and CDR2 YSLEER. This CDR3 has 17 residues. The CDR3 DNA reads as TGCGCCAGCAGCCAAGACAGCCCGTTCAGGGACCCCGGGGAGCTGTTTTTT. This encodes CASSQDSPFRDPGELFF.

This chain connects TRBV15 to TRBJ2-7, with 9 bases fitting TRBD1. CDR3 length: 14 amino acids. The germline V gene encodes CDR1 LNHNV and CDR2 YYDKDF (reference sequence). With V trimmed by 1 base and J by 4 bases, 2 bases remained unmatched. The CDR3 loop reads CATSRAGQGYEQYF. The CDR3 DNA reads TGTGCCACCAGCAGAGCCGGACAGGGGTACGAGCAGTACTTC.